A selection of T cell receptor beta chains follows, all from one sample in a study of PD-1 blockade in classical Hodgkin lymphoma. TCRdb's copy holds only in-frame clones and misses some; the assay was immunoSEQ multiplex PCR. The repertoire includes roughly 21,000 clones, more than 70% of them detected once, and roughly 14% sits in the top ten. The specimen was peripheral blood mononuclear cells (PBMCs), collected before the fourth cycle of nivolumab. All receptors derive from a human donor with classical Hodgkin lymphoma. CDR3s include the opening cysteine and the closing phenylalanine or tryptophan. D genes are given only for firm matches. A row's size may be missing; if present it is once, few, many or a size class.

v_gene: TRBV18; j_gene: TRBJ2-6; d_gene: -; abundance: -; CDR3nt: TGTGCCAGCTCACCTGTAGGACGCCTCTCTGGGGCCAACGTCCTGACTTTC; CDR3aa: CASSPVGRLSGANVLTF
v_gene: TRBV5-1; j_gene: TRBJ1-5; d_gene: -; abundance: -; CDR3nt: TGCGCCAGCAGCTTTCGCCAGGGCCTAAATCAGCCCCAGCATTTT; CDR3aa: CASSFRQGLNQPQHF
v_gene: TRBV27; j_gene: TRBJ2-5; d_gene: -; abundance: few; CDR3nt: TGTGCCAGCAGTTGGGGATCCCAAGAGACCCAGTACTTC; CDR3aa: CASSWGSQETQYF
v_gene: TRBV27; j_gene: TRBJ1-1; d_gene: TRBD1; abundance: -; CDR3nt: TGTGCCAGCAGTTTATACGGGACAGCGAACACTGAAGCTTTCTTT; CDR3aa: CASSLYGTANTEAFF
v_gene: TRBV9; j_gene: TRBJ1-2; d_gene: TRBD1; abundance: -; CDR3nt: TGTGCCAGCAGCGGCGGACAGGGAAGAGGCTACACCTTC; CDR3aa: CASSGGQGRGYTF
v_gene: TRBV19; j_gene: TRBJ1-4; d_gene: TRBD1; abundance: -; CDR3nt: TGTGCCAGTAGTATACACAGGGGGCGATTCGATGAAAAACTGTTTTTT; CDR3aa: CASSIHRGRFDEKLFF
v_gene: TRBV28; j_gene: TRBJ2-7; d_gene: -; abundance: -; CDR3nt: TGTGCCAGCAGTCCCCGGACAGGGAGGGGAGGGTCCTACGAGCAGTACTTC; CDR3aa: CASSPRTGRGGSYEQYF
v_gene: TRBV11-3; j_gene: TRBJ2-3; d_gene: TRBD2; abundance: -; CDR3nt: TGTGCCAGCAGCTTAGTAGCGGGGGGCACAGATACGCAGTATTTT; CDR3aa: CASSLVAGGTDTQYF
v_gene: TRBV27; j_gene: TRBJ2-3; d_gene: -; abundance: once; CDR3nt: TGTGCCAGCAGTTTTATCAGTTTTGGAGCCACAGATACGCAGTATTTT; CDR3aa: CASSFISFGATDTQYF
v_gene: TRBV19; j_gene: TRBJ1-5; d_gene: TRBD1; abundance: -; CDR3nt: TGTGCCAGTAGTACAACAGGGGGCAATCAGCCCCAGCATTTT; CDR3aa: CASSTTGGNQPQHF
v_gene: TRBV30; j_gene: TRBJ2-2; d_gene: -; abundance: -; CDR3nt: TGTGCCTGGAGGTCCGGGACCGGGGAGCTGTTTTTT; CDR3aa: CAWRSGTGELFF
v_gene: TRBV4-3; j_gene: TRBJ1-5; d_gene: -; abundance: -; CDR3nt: TGCGCCAGCAGCCAAGTCATAGGGTTGGATCAGCCCCAGCATTTT; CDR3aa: CASSQVIGLDQPQHF
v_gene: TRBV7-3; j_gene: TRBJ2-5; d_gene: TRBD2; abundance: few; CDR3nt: TGTGCCAGCAGCCCCGGGGGGGCCACTATAGAGACCCAGTACTTC; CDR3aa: CASSPGGATIETQYF
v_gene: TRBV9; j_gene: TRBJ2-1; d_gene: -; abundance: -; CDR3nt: TGTGCCAGCAGCGAACCGGGACACCGGCAGTTCTTC; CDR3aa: CASSEPGHRQFF
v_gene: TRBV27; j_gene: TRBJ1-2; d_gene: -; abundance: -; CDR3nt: TGTGCCAGCAGTTTGCGCCACAGGTCTCAGGGTGGCTACACCTTC; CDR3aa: CASSLRHRSQGGYTF
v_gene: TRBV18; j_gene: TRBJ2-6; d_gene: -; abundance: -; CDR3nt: TGTGCCAGCTTCCCCTCCCCAGGGTACCCGAGAACATCTGGGGCCAACGTCCTGACTTTC; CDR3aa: CASFPSPGYPRTSGANVLTF
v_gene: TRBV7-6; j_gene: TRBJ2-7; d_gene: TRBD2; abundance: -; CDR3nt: TGTGCCAGCAGCTATAGCGGGAAGGGTTCCTACGAGCAGTACTTC; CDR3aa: CASSYSGKGSYEQYF
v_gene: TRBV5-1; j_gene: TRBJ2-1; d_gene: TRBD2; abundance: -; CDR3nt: TGCGCCAGCGGTAGCGGGAGGGTGGCTGAGCAGTTCTTC; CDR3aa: CASGSGRVAEQFF
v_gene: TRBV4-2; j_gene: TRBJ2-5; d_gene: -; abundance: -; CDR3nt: TGTGCCAGCAGCCAAGATTTGGCGACCCAGTACTTC; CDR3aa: CASSQDLATQYF
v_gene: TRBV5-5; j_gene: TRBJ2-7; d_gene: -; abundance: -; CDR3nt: TGTGCCAGCAGCTTGGCCTTAAGACCGGTCGAGCAGTACTTC; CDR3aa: CASSLALRPVEQYF
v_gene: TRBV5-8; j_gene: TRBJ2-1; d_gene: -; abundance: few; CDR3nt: TGTGCCAGCAGCCCGGACGGCTCCTACAATGAGCAGTTCTTC; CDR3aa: CASSPDGSYNEQFF
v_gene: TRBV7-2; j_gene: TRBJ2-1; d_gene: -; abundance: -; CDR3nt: TGTGCCAGCAGCCCAGGCTTAGGCGGGCTCTACAATGAGCAGTTCTTC; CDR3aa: CASSPGLGGLYNEQFF
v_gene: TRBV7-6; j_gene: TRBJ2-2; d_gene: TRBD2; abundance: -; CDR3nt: TGTGCCAGCAGCTCAAACAGCCAAGCGGGACTTAACACCGGGGAGCTGTTTTTT; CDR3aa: CASSSNSQAGLNTGELFF
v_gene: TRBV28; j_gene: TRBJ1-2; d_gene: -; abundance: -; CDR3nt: TGTGCCAGCAGCGACCTGACAGAGCTCTATGGCTACACCTTC; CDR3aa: CASSDLTELYGYTF
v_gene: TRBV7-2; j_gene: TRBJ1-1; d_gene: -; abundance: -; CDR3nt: TGTGCCAGCAGCACCGTGGGGAGCACTGAAGCTTTCTTT; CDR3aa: CASSTVGSTEAFF
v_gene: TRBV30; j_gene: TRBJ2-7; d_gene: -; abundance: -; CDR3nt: TGTGCCTGGGACGGTAGGAGCTCCTACGAGCAGTACTTC; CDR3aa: CAWDGRSSYEQYF
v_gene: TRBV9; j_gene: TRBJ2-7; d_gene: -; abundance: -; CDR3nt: TGTGCCAGCAGCGTAAGAGGGGGGGCCTACGAGCAGTACTTC; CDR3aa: CASSVRGGAYEQYF
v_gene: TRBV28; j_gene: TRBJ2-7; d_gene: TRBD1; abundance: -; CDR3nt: TGTGCCACCTGGGACAGGGGTGTCTCCTACGAGCAGTACTTC; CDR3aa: CATWDRGVSYEQYF
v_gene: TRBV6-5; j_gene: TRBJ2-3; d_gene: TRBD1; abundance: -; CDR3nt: TGTGCCAGCAGTCGGACAGGACCAGCCACAGATACGCAGTATTTT; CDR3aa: CASSRTGPATDTQYF
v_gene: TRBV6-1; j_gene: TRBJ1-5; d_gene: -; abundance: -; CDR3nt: TGTGCCAGCAGTGCTAGGGGGGTCAATCAGCCCCAGCATTTT; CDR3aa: CASSARGVNQPQHF
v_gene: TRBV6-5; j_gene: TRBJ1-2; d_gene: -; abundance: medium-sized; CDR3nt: TGTGCCAGCAGTACCCTACTAGATGGGGACTATGGCTACACCTTC; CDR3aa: CASSTLLDGDYGYTF
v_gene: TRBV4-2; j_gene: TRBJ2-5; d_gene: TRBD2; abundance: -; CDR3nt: TGTGCCAGCAGCCCCGGACTAGCGGGGGGAGGGAGATTGGAGACCCAGTACTTC; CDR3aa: CASSPGLAGGGRLETQYF
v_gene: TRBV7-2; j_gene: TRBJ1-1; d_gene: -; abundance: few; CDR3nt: TGTGCCCTAACGGAACAGGCGAACACTGAAGCTTTCTTT; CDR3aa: CALTEQANTEAFF
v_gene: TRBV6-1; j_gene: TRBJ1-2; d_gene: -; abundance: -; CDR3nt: TGTGCCAGCATCCCAGGCGCCTCGGGTTTCTATGGCTACACCTTC; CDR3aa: CASIPGASGFYGYTF
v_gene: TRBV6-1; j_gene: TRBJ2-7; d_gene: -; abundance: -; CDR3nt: TGTGCCAGCAGGCTGCCGGGCTTGCAGTACGAGCAGTACTTC; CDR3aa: CASRLPGLQYEQYF
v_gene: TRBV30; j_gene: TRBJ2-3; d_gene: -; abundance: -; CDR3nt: TGTGCTTGGAGTGGCGGGAGCACAGATACGCAGTATTTT; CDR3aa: CAWSGGSTDTQYF
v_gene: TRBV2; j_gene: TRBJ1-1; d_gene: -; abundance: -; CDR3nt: TGTGCCAGCAGTGAGGGGACTGAAGCTTTCTTT; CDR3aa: CASSEGTEAFF